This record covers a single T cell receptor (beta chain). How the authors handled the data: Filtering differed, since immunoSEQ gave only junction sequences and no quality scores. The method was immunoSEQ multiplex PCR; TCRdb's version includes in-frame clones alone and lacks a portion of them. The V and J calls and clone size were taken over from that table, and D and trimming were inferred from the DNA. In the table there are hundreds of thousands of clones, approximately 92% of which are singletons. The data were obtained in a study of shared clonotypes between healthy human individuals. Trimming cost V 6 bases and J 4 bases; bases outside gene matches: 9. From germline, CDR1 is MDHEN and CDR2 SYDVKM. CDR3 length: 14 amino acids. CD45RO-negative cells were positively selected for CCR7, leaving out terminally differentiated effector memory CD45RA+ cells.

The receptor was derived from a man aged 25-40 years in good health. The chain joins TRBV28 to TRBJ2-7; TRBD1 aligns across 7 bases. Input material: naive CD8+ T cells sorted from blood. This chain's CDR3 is CASSTRGIIYEQYF. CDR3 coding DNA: TGTGCCAGCAGCACCAGGGGGATTATTTACGAGCAGTACTTC.